The T cell receptor beta chain under discussion was sequenced for a study of blood T cell repertoires in COVID-19. As for the study in general: T cells, B-cell-depleted T cells, or PBMCs provided the cDNA or gDNA that served as material.

The data were produced by immunoSEQ multiplex PCR, yet TCRdb's version contains in-frame clones alone and is incomplete. Of about 250,000 clones listed, around four fifths are singletons. CDR3 length equals 18 residues. The germline V gene has CDR1 LGHNT and CDR2 FRNRAP. Trimming took 3 bases from V and 0 from J; bases not matched to a gene: 12. V is TRBV12-5 and J is TRBJ1-1, with 8 nucleotides matching TRBD1. The sequence was obtained from a woman between 40 and 55 years old who had been exposed to COVID-19. Material for sequencing was PBMCs or T cells enriched from blood (not recorded which). CDR3 amino acids: CASGFLIPQGGMNTEAFF. The CDR3 DNA reads as TGTGCTAGTGGTTTTCTCATCCCACAGGGGGGGATGAACACTGAAGCTTTCTTT.